This T cell receptor beta chain originates from a study of T-cell reconstitution after alpha-beta-depleted transplantation in children. Findings of the study overall: Reports say that about two months after transplant, the alpha-beta T cells came out of several hundred graft clones that had expanded. For some patients, TCRbeta diversity was high at day 60 because of recipient T cells and thymic progenitors that survived. T-cell numbers and diversity, one year after transplant, stemmed largely from T cells that were newly produced.

This clonotype turned up a few times. Its antigen is not known. The germline V and J ends were trimmed by 1 base and 8 bases, with 18 bases remaining between them. The CDR3 length is 16 residues. Germline assignment: CDR1 SEHNR and CDR2 FQNEAQ (reference sequence). Unique molecular identifiers were used in preparing the TCRbeta library. Each CDR3 protein is one row after TCRdb ran MiXCR on the PCR reads. The repertoire has about 980,000 distinct CDR3 sequences, about 26% of them found once; the top ten carry over 25%. The starting material was PBMCs, mostly from graft donor cells, obtained 360 days after TCRalphabeta/CD19-depleted stem cell transplant. This receptor was obtained from a boy younger than two who had a stem cell transplant for SCID, so the T cells may come from the graft donor. The chain is built from TRBV7-9 and TRBJ2-1; TRBD2 might be the D (7 bases). CDR3 DNA sequence: TGTGCCAGCAGCTTAGTCGGGGGGCCTTTAGGGGATGAGCAGTTCTTC. It codes for CASSLVGGPLGDEQFF.